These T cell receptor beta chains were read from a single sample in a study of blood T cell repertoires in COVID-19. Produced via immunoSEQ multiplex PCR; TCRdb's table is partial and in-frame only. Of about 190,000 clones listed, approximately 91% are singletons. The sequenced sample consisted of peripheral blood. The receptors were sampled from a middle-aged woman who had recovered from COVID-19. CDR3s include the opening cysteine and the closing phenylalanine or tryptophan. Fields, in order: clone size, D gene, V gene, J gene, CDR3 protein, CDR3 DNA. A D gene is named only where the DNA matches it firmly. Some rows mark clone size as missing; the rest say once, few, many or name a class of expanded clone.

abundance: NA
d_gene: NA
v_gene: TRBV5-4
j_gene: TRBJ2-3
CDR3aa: CASSHGDTDTQYF
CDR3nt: TGTGCCAGCAGCCACGGGGACACAGATACGCAGTATTTT

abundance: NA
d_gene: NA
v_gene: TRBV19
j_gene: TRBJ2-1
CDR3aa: CASSPPGIQPYNEQFF
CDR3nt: TGTGCCAGTAGTCCCCCCGGTATACAGCCGTACAATGAGCAGTTCTTC

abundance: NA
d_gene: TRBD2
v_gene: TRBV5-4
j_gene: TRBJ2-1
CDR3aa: CASSLTGTSINEQFF
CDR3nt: TGTGCCAGCAGCTTAACCGGGACTAGCATTAATGAGCAGTTCTTC

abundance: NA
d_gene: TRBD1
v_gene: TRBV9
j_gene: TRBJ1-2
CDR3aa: CASSETGEFGYTF
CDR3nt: TGTGCCAGCAGCGAGACAGGGGAATTTGGCTACACCTTC

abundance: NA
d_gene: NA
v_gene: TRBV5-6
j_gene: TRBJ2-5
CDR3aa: CASSLMGTGETQYF
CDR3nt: TGTGCCAGCAGCTTAATGGGAACGGGGGAGACCCAGTACTTC

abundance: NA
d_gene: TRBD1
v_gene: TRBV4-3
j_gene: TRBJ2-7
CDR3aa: CASSQDGDRGSEQYF
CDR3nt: TGCGCCAGCAGCCAAGATGGAGACAGGGGCAGCGAGCAGTACTTC

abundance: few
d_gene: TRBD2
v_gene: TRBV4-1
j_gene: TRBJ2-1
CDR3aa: CASSQDRASGSDSYNEQFF
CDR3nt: TGCGCCAGCAGCCAAGATCGGGCTAGCGGGAGCGACTCCTACAATGAGCAGTTCTTC

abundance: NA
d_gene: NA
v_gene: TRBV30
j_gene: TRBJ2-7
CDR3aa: CAWETGGNSYEQYF
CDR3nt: TGTGCCTGGGAGACTGGCGGAAACTCCTACGAGCAGTACTTC

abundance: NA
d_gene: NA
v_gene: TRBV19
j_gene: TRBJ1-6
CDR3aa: CASSTTRTTVDNSPLHF
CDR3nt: TGTGCCAGTAGTACAACTCGGACAACGGTGGATAATTCACCCCTCCACTTT

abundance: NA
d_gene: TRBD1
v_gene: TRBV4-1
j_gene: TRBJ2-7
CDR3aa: CASSRDRVSHEQYF
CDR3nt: TGCGCCAGCAGCCGGGACAGGGTGTCTCACGAGCAGTACTTC

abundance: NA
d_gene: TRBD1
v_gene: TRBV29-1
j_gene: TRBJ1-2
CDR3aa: CSVEVRGTSTLNYGYTF
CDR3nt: TGCAGCGTTGAAGTCAGGGGGACGTCCACGCTTAACTATGGCTACACCTTC

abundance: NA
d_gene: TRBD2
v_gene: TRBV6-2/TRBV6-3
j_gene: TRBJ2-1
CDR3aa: CASSYSLTSGSSHNEQFF
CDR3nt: TGTGCCAGCAGTTACTCGTTGACTAGCGGGAGTTCTCACAATGAGCAGTTCTTC

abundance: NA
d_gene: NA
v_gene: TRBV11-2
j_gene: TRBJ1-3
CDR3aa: CASSSQGALSGNTIYF
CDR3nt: TGTGCCAGCAGTTCACAGGGAGCCCTCTCTGGAAACACCATATATTTT

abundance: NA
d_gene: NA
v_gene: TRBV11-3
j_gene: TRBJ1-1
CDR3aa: CASSFGTNTEAFF
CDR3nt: TGTGCCAGCAGCTTCGGTACGAACACTGAAGCTTTCTTT

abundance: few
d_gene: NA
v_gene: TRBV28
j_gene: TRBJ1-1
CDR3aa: CASTGSERRGAFF
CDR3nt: TGTGCCAGCACGGGGAGCGAGCGACGCGGAGCTTTCTTT

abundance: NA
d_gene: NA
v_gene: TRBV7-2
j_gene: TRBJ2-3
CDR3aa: CAIVRGTDTQYF
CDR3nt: TGTGCCATCGTTCGCGGGACAGATACGCAGTATTTT

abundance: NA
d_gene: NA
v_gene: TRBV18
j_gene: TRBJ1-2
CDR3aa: CASSPGDTSNYGYTF
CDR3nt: TGTGCCAGCTCACCCGGGGACACATCTAACTATGGCTACACCTTC

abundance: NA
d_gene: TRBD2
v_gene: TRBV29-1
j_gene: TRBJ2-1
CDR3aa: CSVEDWGSGREDEQFF
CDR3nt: TGCAGCGTTGAAGATTGGGGTAGCGGGAGGGAAGATGAGCAGTTCTTC

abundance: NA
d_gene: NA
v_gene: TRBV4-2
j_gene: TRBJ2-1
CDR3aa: CASSQDRTRYNEQFF
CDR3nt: TGTGCCAGCAGCCAAGATAGGACACGGTACAATGAGCAGTTCTTC

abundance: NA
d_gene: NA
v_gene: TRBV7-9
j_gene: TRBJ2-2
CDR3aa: CASSSAAGELFF
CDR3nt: TGTGCCAGCAGCTCCGCAGCCGGGGAGCTGTTTTTT

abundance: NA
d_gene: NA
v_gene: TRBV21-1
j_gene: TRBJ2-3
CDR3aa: CASSPALDRGTQYF
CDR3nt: TGTGCCAGCAGCCCCGCCCTAGACAGGGGTACGCAGTATTTT

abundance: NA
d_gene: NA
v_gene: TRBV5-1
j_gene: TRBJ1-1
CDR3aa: CASSLSGTPYTEAFF
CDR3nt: TGCGCCAGCAGCTTGTCCGGGACACCCTACACTGAAGCTTTCTTT

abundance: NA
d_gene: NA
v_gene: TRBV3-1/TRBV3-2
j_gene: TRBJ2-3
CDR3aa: CASEGGTDTQYF
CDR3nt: TGTGCCAGCGAGGGGGGCACAGATACGCAGTATTTT

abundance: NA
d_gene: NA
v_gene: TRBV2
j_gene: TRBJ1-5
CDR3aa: CASSEVRDQPQHF
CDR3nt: TGTGCCAGCAGTGAAGTCCGAGATCAGCCCCAGCATTTT

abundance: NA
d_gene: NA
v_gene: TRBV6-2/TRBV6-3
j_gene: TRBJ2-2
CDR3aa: CASSHREFTGELFF
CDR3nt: TGTGCCAGCAGTCATAGAGAGTTCACCGGGGAGCTGTTTTTT

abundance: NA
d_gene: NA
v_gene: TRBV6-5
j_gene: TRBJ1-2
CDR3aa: CASSPGRDHGYTF
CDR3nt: TGTGCCAGCAGTCCCGGGCGGGATCATGGCTACACCTTC

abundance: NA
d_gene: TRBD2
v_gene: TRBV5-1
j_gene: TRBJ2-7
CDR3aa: CASKLLEGLAGVYEQYF
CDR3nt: TGCGCCAGCAAACTTTTGGAGGGACTAGCGGGAGTTTACGAGCAGTACTTC

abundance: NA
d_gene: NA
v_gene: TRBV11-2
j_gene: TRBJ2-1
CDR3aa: CASSLDLWGAQNEQFF
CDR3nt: TGTGCCAGCAGCTTAGATCTATGGGGCGCTCAGAATGAGCAGTTCTTC

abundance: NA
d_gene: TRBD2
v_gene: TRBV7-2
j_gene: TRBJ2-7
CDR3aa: CASSPRGDWGYEQYF
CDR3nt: TGTGCCAGCAGCCCACGGGGGGATTGGGGATACGAGCAGTACTTC

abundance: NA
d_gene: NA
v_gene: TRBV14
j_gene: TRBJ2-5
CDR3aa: CASSRQLQETQYF
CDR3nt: TGTGCCAGCAGTCGACAGTTACAAGAGACCCAGTACTTC

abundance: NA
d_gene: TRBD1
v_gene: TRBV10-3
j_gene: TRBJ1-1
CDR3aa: CAITYGQGRPEAFF
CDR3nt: TGTGCCATCACCTATGGACAGGGCCGGCCTGAAGCTTTCTTT

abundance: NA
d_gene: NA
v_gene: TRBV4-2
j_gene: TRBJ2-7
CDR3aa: CASSQGSGNSYEQYF
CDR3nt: TGTGCCAGCAGCCAAGGTAGCGGAAACTCCTACGAGCAGTACTTC

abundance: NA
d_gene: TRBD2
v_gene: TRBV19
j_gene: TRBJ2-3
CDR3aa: CASSIYSGRDLDTQYF
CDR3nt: TGTGCCAGTAGTATATATAGCGGGAGGGACCTAGATACGCAGTATTTT

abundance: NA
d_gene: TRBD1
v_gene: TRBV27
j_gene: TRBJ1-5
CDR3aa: CASSLGQSSNQPQHF
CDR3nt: TGTGCCAGCAGTCTGGGACAGAGTAGCAATCAGCCCCAGCATTTT

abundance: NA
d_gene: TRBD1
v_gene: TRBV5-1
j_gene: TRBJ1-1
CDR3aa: CASSATGLDGGTEAFF
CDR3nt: TGCGCCAGCAGCGCGACAGGGTTGGATGGGGGGACTGAAGCTTTCTTT

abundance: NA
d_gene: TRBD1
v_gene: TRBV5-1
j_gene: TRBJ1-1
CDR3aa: CASSLRQGSGGPNAPKAFF
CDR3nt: TGCGCCAGCAGCTTGAGACAGGGTAGCGGGGGCCCGAACGCCCCGAAAGCTTTCTTT

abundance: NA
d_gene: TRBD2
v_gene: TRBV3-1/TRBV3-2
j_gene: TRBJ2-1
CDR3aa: CASSQGLAGGKEQFF
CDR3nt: TGTGCCAGCAGCCAAGGACTAGCGGGAGGGAAGGAGCAGTTCTTC

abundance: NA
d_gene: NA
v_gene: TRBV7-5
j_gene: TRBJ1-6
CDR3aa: CVRSLVNWAGLQSPLHF
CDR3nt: TGTGTCAGAAGCTTAGTAAATTGGGCGGGGCTCCAATCACCCCTCCACTTT

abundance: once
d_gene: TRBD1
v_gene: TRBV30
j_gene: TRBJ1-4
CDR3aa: CAWRGDSLNEKLFF
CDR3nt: TGTGCCTGGAGAGGGGACAGCCTGAATGAAAAACTGTTTTTT

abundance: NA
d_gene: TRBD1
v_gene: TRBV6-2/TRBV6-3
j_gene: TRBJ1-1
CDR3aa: CASSQLTGGTEAFF
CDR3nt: TGTGCCAGCAGCCAACTCACAGGGGGCACTGAAGCTTTCTTT

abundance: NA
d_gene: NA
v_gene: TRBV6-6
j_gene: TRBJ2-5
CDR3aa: CASSRQGAGGATQYF
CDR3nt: TGTGCCAGCAGTAGGCAGGGGGCGGGGGGGGCGACCCAGTACTTC

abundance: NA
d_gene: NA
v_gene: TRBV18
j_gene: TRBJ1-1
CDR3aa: CASSPPGDTEAFF
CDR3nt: TGTGCCAGCTCACCACCAGGGGACACTGAAGCTTTCTTT

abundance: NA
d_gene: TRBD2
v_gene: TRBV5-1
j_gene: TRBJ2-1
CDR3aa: CASSLVLAGASEQFF
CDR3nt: TGCGCCAGCAGCTTGGTCTTAGCGGGAGCGAGTGAGCAGTTCTTC

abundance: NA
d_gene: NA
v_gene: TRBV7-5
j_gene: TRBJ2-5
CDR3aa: CARSFGTSGRGYQETQYF
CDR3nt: TGTGCCAGAAGCTTTGGGACTAGCGGGAGGGGATACCAAGAGACCCAGTACTTC

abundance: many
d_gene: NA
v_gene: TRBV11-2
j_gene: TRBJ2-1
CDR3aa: CASSISGPTFDEQFF
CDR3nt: TGTGCCAGCAGCATTAGCGGCCCTACTTTCGATGAGCAGTTCTTC